Shown below are 6 T cell receptor beta chains from a single sample sequenced in a study of blood T cells in healthy people across ages (dated by TCRdb to between 2015 and 2017). The receptor library was made with 5' RACE. TCRdb shows the sequencer as Illumina HiSeq 2500. A second PCR of roughly 7 to 12 cycles was run with a J-beta primer mix and a sample-barcoded 5' primer. TCRdb reran the public reads through fastp at Q25 and MiXCR, keeping productive beta chains. One record per CDR3 amino acid sequence lists the most common genes and DNA. This sample has about 1.5 million distinct CDR3 sequences in its table, and roughly 43% of those were observed once. The top ten constitute roughly 3.7% of the sample. Sequences were obtained from blood. Receptor source: a woman younger than 30 in good health.

Turning to this clonotype: The junction and the germline gene differ at one end; a read error may be behind it. The V call is TRBV27, the J call TRBJ2-4; D may be TRBD1 (6 bases). The J call may be wrong; the DNA end is better matched by TRBJ2-7. This CDR3 spans 12 amino acids. Germline CDR1 MNHEY, CDR2 SMNVEV (reference sequence). CDR3 nucleotide sequence: TGTGCCTGCAGTTTGCCAGGGGACGAGCAGTACTTC. It specifies CACSLPGDEQYF.

J is TRBJ2-5 and V is TRBV12-3 or TRBV12-4; maybe TRBD1 (6 bases). The germline V and J ends were trimmed by 3 bases and 1 base, with 12 bases remaining between them. The CDR3 loop spans 15 amino acids. CDR3 coding DNA: TGTGCCAGCAGTTTTAGGAACAGGGTCCAAGAGACCCAGTACTTC. Amino acid sequence: CASSFRNRVQETQYF.

Ten or more counts support this clonotype. V usage is TRBV18 and J usage is TRBJ2-7, with 8 bases lining up with TRBD1. This CDR3 region has 13 residues. Germline lookup yields CDR1 KGHSH and CDR2 LQKENI. V shed 6 bases and J 4 bases; nucleotides not matched to a gene: 5. The CDR3 DNA reads as TGTGCCAGCTCTCGGGGACAGGCTTACGAGCAGTACTTC. Protein product: CASSRGQAYEQYF.

This clonotype was seen just once. The genes are TRBV29-1 and TRBJ1-5; D is unclear. Germline values: CDR1 SQVTM, CDR2 ANQGSEA. Deletions cut 4 bases from V and 5 bases from J, with 12 bases between. CDR3 length: 13 residues. CDR3 protein: CSVALAGDQPQHF. In DNA form, the CDR3 reads TGCAGCGTTGCACTGGCAGGTGATCAGCCCCAGCATTTT.

This clonotype occurred once. The junction departs from germline at one end; a sequencing error may be responsible. The rearrangement joins TRBV20-1 to TRBJ1-1; no clear D. This CDR3 is 15 amino acids long. Germline V lookup: CDR1 DFQATT, CDR2 SNEGSKA (reference sequence). Here the CDR3 reads CSASPPSWWNTEAFF. The CDR3 bases are TGCAGTGCTAGTCCCCCCTCTTGGTGGAACACTGAGGCTTTCTTT.

J is TRBJ1-2 and V is TRBV7-9; D is possibly TRBD1 (5 bases). Germline V lookup: CDR1 SEHNR, CDR2 FQNEAQ (reference sequence). The length of the CDR3 is 14 residues. The ends were cut back, 1 base at V and 6 bases at J, with 12 bases in the middle. Here the CDR3 DNA reads TGTGCCAGCAGCTTAGGGGGGAATCGAAATGGCTACACCTTC. Translating gives CASSLGGNRNGYTF.